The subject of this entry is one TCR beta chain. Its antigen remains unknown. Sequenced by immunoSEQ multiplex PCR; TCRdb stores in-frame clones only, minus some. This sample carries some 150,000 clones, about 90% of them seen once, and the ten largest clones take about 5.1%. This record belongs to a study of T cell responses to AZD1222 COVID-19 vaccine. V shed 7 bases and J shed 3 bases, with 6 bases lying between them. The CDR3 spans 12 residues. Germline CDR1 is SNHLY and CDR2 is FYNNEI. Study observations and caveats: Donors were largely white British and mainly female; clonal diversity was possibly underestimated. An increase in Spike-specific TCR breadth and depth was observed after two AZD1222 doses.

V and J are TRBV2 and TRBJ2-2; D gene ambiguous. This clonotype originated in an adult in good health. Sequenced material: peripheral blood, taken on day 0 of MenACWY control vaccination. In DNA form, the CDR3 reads TGTGCCAGCACTGTGGACACCGGGGAGCTGTTTTTT. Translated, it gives CASTVDTGELFF.